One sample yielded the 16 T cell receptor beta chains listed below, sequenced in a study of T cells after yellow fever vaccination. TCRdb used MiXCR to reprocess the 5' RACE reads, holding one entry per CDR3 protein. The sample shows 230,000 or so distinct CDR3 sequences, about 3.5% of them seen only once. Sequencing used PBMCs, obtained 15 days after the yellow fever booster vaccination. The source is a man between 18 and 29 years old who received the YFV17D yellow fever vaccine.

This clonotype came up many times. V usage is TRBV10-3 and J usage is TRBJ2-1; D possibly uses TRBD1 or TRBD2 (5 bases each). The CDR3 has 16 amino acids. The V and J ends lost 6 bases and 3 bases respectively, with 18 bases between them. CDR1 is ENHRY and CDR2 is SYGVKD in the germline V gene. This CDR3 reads CAISSRGRSLYNEQFF. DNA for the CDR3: TGTGCCATCAGCAGCCGGGGCCGCTCCCTCTACAATGAGCAGTTCTTC.

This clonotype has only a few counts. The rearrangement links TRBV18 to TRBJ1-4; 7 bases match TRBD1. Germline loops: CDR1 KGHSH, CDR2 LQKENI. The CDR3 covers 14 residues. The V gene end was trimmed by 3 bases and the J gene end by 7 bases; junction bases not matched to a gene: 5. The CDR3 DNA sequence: TGTGCCAGCTCACCGTTCGACAGGGCTGAAAAACTGTTTTTT. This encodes CASSPFDRAEKLFF.

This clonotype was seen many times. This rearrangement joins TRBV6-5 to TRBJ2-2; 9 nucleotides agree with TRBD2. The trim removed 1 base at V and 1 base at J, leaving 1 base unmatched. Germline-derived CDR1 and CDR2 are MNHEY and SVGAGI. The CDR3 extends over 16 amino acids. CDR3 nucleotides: TGTGCCAGCAGTTACTTTAGCGGGGGGAACACCGGGGAGCTGTTTTTT. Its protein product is CASSYFSGGNTGELFF.

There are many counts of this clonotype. In nucleotides, the CDR3 is TGTGCCAGCAGTCATCAGGGTACCCACGAGCAGTACGTC. Protein sequence: CASSHQGTHEQYV. V usage is TRBV6-2 or TRBV6-3 and J usage is TRBJ2-7; a weak D match, TRBD1 (5 bases). The CDR3 loop spans 13 amino acids. V was trimmed by 5 bases and J by 5 bases, leaving 13 bases between them. Germline-derived CDR1 and CDR2 are MNHEY and SVGEGT.

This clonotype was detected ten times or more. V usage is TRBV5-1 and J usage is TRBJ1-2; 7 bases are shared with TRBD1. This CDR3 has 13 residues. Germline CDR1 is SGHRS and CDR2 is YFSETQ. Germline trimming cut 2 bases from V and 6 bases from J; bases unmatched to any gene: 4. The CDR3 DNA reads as TGCGCCAGCAGCTTACGACAGGGAGATGGCTACACCTTC. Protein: CASSLRQGDGYTF.

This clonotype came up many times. The CDR3 reads CSAPSLENEQYF. CDR3 sequence (DNA): TGCAGTGCACCGAGCCTAGAAAACGAGCAGTACTTC. The rearrangement uses TRBV20-1 and TRBJ2-7; D is undetermined. Germline CDR1 is DFQATT and CDR2 is SNEGSKA (reference sequence). The CDR3 is 12 amino acids. Trimming took 6 bases from V and 5 from J, leaving 14 bases between them.

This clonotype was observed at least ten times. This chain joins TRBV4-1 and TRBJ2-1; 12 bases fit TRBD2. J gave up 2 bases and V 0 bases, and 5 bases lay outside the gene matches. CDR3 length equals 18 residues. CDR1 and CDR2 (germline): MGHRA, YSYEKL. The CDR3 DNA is TGCGCCAGCAGCCAAGATCCGGCTAGCGGGGGGGCCTACAATGAGCAGTTCTTC. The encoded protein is CASSQDPASGGAYNEQFF.

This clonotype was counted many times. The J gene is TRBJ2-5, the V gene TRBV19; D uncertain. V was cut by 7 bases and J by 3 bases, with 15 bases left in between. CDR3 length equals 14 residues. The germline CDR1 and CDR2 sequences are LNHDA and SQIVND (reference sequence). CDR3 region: CASKGEVAEETQYF. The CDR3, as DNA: TGTGCCAGTAAGGGCGAGGTGGCCGAAGAGACCCAGTACTTC.

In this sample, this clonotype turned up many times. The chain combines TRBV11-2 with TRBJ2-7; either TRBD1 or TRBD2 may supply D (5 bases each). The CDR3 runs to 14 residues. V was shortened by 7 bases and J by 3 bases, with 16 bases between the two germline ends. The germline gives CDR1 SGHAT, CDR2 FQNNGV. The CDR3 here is CASNSGQNYYEQYV. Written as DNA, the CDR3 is TGTGCCAGCAATTCGGGGCAAAACTACTACGAGCAGTACGTC.

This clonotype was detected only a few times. The CDR3: CSAALAGRTDTQYF. The CDR3 DNA reads TGCAGTGCTGCCTTAGCGGGCCGCACAGATACGCAGTATTTT. This chain connects TRBV20-1 to TRBJ2-3; 7 bases match TRBD2. This CDR3 spans 14 amino acids. Germline loops: CDR1 DFQATT, CDR2 SNEGSKA (reference sequence). The junction had 6 bases not matched to a gene; V was cut back by 5 bases and J by 1 base.

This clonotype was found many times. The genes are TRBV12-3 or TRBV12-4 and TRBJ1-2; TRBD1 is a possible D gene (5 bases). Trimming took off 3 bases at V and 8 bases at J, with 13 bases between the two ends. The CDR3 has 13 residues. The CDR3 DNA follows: TGTGCCAGCAGTTTGGGGCAAGACAAAGGCTACACCTTC. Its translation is CASSLGQDKGYTF.

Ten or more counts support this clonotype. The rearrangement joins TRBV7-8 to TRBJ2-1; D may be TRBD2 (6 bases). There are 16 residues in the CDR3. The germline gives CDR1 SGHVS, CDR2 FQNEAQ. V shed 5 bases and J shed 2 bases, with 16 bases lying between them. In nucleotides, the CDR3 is TGTGCCAGCAGCCCCGATTCGACTAGACCCTACAATGAGCAGTTCTTC. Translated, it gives CASSPDSTRPYNEQFF.

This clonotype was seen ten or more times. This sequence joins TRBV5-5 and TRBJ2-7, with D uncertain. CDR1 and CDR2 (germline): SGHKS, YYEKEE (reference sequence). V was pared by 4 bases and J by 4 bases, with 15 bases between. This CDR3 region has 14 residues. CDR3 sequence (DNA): TGTGCCAGCAGCCCCCGGCAAGGGATATACGAGCAGTACTTC. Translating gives CASSPRQGIYEQYF.

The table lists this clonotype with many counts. Written as DNA, the CDR3 is TGCGCCAGCAGCCTCAAACCGGGACTAGCGGGGGGGCAGGCCAATGAGCAGTTCTTC. This encodes CASSLKPGLAGGQANEQFF. The chain links TRBV5-1 to TRBJ2-1; TRBD2 matches at 16 bases. The CDR3 runs to 19 residues. From germline, CDR1 is SGHRS and CDR2 YFSETQ. V was clipped by 4 bases and J by 6 bases; unmatched bases: 13. Full variable domain (rest looked up from reference TRBV5-1 and TRBJ2-1): KAGVTQTPRYLIKTRGQQVTLSCSPISGHRSVSWYQQTPGQGLQFLFEYFSETQRNKGNFPGRFSGRQFSNSRSEMNVSTLELGDSALYLCASSLKPGLAGGQANEQFFGPGTRLTVL.

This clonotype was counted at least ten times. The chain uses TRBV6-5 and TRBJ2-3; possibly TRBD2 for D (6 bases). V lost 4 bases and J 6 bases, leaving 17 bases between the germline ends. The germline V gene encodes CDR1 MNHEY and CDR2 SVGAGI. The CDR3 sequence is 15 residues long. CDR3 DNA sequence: TGTGCCAGCAGTTCGGGACTTGCCGGTAGGGATACGCAGTATTTT. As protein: CASSSGLAGRDTQYF.

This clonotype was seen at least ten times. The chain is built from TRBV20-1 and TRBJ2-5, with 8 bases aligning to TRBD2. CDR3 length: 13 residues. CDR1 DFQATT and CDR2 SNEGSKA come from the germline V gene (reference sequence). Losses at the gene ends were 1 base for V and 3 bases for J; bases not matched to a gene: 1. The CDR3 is CSARGRGEETQYF. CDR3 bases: TGCAGTGCTAGAGGGCGGGGGGAAGAGACCCAGTACTTC.